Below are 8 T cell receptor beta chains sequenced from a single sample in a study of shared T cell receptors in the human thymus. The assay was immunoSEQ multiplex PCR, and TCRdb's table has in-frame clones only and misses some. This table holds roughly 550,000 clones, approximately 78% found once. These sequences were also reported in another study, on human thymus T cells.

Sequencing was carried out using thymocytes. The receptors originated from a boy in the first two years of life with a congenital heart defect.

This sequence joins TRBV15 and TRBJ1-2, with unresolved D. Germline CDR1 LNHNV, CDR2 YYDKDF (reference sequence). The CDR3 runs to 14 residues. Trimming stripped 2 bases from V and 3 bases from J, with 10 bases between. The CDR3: CATSRSPEDYGYTF. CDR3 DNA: TGTGCCACCAGCAGATCACCAGAAGACTATGGCTACACCTTC. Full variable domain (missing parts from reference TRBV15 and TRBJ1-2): DAMVIQNPRYQVTQFGKPVTLSCSQTLNHNVMYWYQQKSSQAPKLLFHYYDKDFNNEADTPDNFQSRRPNTSFCFLDIRSPGLGDTAMYLCATSRSPEDYGYTFGSGTRLTVV.

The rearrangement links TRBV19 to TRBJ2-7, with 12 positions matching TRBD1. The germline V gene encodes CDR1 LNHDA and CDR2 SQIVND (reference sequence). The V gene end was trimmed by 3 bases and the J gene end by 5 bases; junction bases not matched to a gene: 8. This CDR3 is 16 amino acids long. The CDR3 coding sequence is TGTGCCAGTAGTATCAGTCCGGGACAGGGGGCCCACGAGCAGTACTTC. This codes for CASSISPGQGAHEQYF. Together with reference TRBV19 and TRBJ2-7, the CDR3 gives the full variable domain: DGGITQSPKYLFRKEGQNVTLSCEQNLNHDAMYWYRQDPGQGLRLIYYSQIVNDFQKGDIAEGYSVSREKKESFPLTVTSAQKNPTAFYLCASSISPGQGAHEQYFGPGTRLTVT.

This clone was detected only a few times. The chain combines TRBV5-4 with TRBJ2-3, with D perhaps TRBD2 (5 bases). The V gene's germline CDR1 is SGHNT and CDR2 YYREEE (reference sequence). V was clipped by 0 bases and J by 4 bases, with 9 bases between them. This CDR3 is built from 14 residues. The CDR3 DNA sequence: TGTGCCAGCAGCTTGGTGAGAGGGCCAGATACGCAGTATTTT. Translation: CASSLVRGPDTQYF.

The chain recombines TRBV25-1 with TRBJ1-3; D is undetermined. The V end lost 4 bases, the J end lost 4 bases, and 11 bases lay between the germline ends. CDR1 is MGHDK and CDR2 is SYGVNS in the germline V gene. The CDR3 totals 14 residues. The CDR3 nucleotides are TGTGCCAGCAGTGTCCCCAAGCCCGGAAACACCATATATTTT. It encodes CASSVPKPGNTIYF. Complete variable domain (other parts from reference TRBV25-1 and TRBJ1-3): EADIYQTPRYLVIGTGKKITLECSQTMGHDKMYWYQQDPGMELHLIHYSYGVNSTEKGDLSSESTVSRIRTEHFPLTLESARPSHTSQYLCASSVPKPGNTIYFGEGSWLTVV.

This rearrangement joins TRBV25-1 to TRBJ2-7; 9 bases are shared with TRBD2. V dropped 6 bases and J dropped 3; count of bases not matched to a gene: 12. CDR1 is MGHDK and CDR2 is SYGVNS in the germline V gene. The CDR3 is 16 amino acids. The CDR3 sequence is CASRRTSDKSDYEQYF. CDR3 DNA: TGTGCCAGCAGACGGACTAGCGATAAATCTGACTACGAGCAGTACTTC.

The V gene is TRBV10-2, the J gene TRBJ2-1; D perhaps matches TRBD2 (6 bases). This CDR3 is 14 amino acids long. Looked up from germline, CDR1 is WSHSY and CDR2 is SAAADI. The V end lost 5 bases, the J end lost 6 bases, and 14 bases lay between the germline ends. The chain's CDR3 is CASSTGVVGNEQFF. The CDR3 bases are TGCGCCAGCAGTACGGGAGTAGTGGGCAATGAGCAGTTCTTC.

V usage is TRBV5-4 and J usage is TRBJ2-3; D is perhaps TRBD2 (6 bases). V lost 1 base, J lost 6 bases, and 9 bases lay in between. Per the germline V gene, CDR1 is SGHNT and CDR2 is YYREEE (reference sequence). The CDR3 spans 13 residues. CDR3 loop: CASSLKLADTQYF. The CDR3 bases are TGTGCCAGCAGCTTGAAGCTAGCGGATACGCAGTATTTT.

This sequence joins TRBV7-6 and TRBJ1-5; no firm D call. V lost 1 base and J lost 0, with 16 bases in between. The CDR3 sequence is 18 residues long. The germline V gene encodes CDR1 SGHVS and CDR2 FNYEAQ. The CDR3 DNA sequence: TGTGCCAGCAGCTTAGTGGGCAATCCCCCCCATAGCAATCAGCCCCAGCATTTT. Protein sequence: CASSLVGNPPHSNQPQHF. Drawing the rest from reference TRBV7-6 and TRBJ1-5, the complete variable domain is GAGVSQSPRYKVTKRGQDVALRCDPISGHVSLYWYRQALGQGPEFLTYFNYEAQQDKSGLPNDRFSAERPEGSISTLTIQRTEQRDSAMYRCASSLVGNPPHSNQPQHFGDGTRLSIL.